This entry lists 14 T cell receptor beta chains sequenced from one sample in a study of shared clonotypes between healthy human individuals. Libraries were prepared by immunoSEQ multiplex PCR; TCRdb keeps only in-frame clonotypes and omits some of them. Among about 460,000 clones, over 60% were seen once, and the ten largest hold about 11%. The sequencing sample was made of PBMCs. The source is a woman aged 40 to 50 in good health. Some clones in this sample may be carry-over from other donors' samples.

The rearrangement uses TRBV5-1 and TRBJ2-5, with D unresolved. V lost 0 bases and J 3 bases, leaving 12 bases between the germline ends. Germline loops: CDR1 SGHRS, CDR2 YFSETQ. The CDR3 is 15 residues long. The CDR3, as DNA: TGCGCCAGCAGCTTGGTGGCAGCGACAAAAGAGACCCAGTACTTC. Its protein product is CASSLVAATKETQYF.

This clone has a count of ten or more. The V call is TRBV2, the J call TRBJ1-4, with D possibly TRBD1 on 5 matching bases. The CDR3 is 12 residues long. V was shortened by 7 bases and J by 11 bases, with 14 bases between the two germline ends. Per germline, CDR1 SNHLY and CDR2 FYNNEI. CDR3 amino acids: CASTREGLKLFF. Here the CDR3 DNA reads TGTGCCAGCACCAGGGAGGGGTTGAAACTGTTTTTT. Looking up the rest from reference TRBV2 and TRBJ1-4 gives the full variable domain: EPEVTQTPSHQVTQMGQEVILRCVPISNHLYFYWYRQILGQKVEFLVSFYNNEISEKSEIFDDQFSVERPDGSNFTLKIRSTKLEDSAMYFCASTREGLKLFFGSGTQLSVL.

This clone was recorded a few times. The CDR3 DNA sequence: TGTGCCAGCAGTAAAGAGGCCAATCAGCCCCAGCATTTT. Translated: CASSKEANQPQHF. V usage is TRBV6-5 and J usage is TRBJ1-5; no reliable D call. This CDR3 comprises 13 residues. Per germline, CDR1 MNHEY and CDR2 SVGAGI. Between the trimmed V and J ends, which lost 5 bases and 3 bases, there was a span of 8 bases.

CDR3 region: CSARGQEKLFF. The CDR3 nucleotides are TGCAGTGCTAGAGGTCAGGAAAAACTGTTTTTT. V gene TRBV20-1 combines with J gene TRBJ1-4; D uncertain. The CDR3 runs to 11 residues. Germline CDR1 reads DFQATT; CDR2 reads SNEGSKA (reference sequence). The V and J ends lost 1 base and 8 bases respectively, with 5 bases between them.

V gene TRBV7-2 combines with J gene TRBJ1-2, with D tentatively TRBD1 (5 bases). The length of the CDR3 is 15 residues. The ends were cut back, 2 bases at V and 6 bases at J, with 16 bases in the middle. The germline CDR1 and CDR2 sequences are SGHTA and FQGNSA. The CDR3 reads CASSLIRVLGNGYTF. As DNA, the CDR3 is TGTGCCAGCAGCTTAATCAGGGTTCTTGGCAATGGCTACACCTTC.

The chain combines TRBV5-4 with TRBJ2-1, with D perhaps being TRBD1 or TRBD2 (5 bases each). The CDR3 loop spans 15 amino acids. V shed 3 bases and J shed 8 bases, with 18 bases lying between them. CDR1 SGHNT and CDR2 YYREEE come from the germline V gene (reference sequence). The CDR3 DNA reads TGTGCCAGCAGCTCTCCAACGGGACCCCGGGATGAGCAGTTCTTC. Residues: CASSSPTGPRDEQFF.

The rearrangement links TRBV15 to TRBJ2-5; 9 bases match TRBD2. The CDR3 sequence is 17 residues long. Germline lookup yields CDR1 LNHNV and CDR2 YYDKDF (reference sequence). V lost 1 base, J lost 1 base, and 7 bases stayed unmatched. CDR3 sequence: CATSRGLAGTSQETQYF. The CDR3 DNA sequence: TGTGCCACCAGCAGAGGGCTAGCGGGAACCTCCCAAGAGACCCAGTACTTC.

In this sample, this clone turned up once. The same CDR3 also results from other DNA sequences found in this sample. The chain combines TRBV30 with TRBJ2-5; D call uncertain. This CDR3 comprises 12 residues. V lost 3 bases to trimming and J lost 5 bases, with 10 bases between them. Germline CDR1 GTSNPN, CDR2 SVGIG (reference sequence). The CDR3 reads CAWSVGRETQYF. The CDR3 bases are TGTGCCTGGAGCGTGGGTAGGGAGACCCAGTACTTC.

This clone was seen a single time. This rearrangement joins TRBV30 to TRBJ2-5; possibly TRBD1 for D (5 bases). Deletions cut 3 bases from V and 4 bases from J, with 12 bases between. CDR3 length: 13 amino acids. Germline V lookup: CDR1 GTSNPN, CDR2 SVGIG (reference sequence). The CDR3 DNA reads TGTGCCTGGAGCACGACAGTTGGAGAGACCCAGTACTTC. It yields the protein CAWSTTVGETQYF.

V usage is TRBV28 and J usage is TRBJ1-2; 8 bases are a match to TRBD1. The V and J ends lost 6 bases and 4 bases, in that order; junction bases with no gene match: 7. This CDR3 contains 14 residues. CDR1 is MDHEN, CDR2 SYDVKM, per germline. The CDR3 coding sequence is TGTGCCAGCAGCACACGACAGGGGAGCTATGGCTACACCTTC. It yields the protein CASSTRQGSYGYTF.

The rearrangement joins TRBV9 to TRBJ2-5; TRBD1 matches 7 bases. The CDR3 is 16 residues long. The trim removed 3 bases at V and 0 bases at J, leaving 8 bases unmatched. Germline lookup yields CDR1 SGDLS and CDR2 YYNGEE. CDR3: CASSGLPGQNQETQYF. CDR3 DNA: TGTGCCAGCAGCGGCCTACCGGGACAGAACCAAGAGACCCAGTACTTC.

The chain joins TRBV28 to TRBJ2-1; 8 bases fit TRBD1. This CDR3 is built from 15 residues. The V gene's germline CDR1 is MDHEN and CDR2 SYDVKM. With 3 bases clipped from V and 8 bases from J, the junction kept 9 bases outside the gene matches. Here the CDR3 DNA reads TGTGCCAGCAGTTTCCTGGACAGGGAGGCCGATGAGCAGTTCTTC. Translation gives CASSFLDREADEQFF.

This clone was picked up one time. V is TRBV6-5 and J is TRBJ2-7; 8 bases are a match to TRBD1. After removal of 6 bases from V and 3 bases from J, the junction contained 10 bases not matched to a gene. Germline V gene data show CDR1 as MNHEY and CDR2 as SVGAGI. CDR3 length: 15 residues. This CDR3 is CASRPPGGEGYEQYF. CDR3 nucleotide sequence: TGTGCCAGCAGGCCTCCAGGGGGCGAAGGCTACGAGCAGTACTTC.

The chain recombines TRBV6-6 with TRBJ2-5; D perhaps matches TRBD1 (6 bases). CDR3 length equals 13 residues. V was clipped by 5 bases and J by 3 bases, with 10 bases between them. CDR1 and CDR2 (germline): MNHNY, SVGAGI (reference sequence). CDR3 protein: CASSRYREETQYF. CDR3 nucleotides: TGTGCCAGCAGTCGCTACAGGGAAGAGACCCAGTACTTC.